This TCR beta chain is from a study of shared clonotypes between healthy human individuals. CDR1 ENHRY and CDR2 SYGVKD come from the germline V gene. The CDR3 loop spans 14 amino acids. The V segment lost 2 bases and the J segment 5 bases; nucleotides outside the gene matches: 2. Data came from immunoSEQ multiplex PCR; TCRdb stores just in-frame clones and leaves some out. The table lists 2 million to 2.5 million clones, 85% to 95% of them singletons, with 0.13% in the top ten. Donors comprised healthy HIV-negative adults lacking recent acute infections or vaccinations. This receptor was identified in a man aged 18 to 29 in good health. The chain uses TRBV10-3 and TRBJ1-5; 8 positions agree with TRBD1. The sample comprised naive CD4+ T cells sorted from blood. Specified subset: CD45RA+ positively selected. This CDR3 is CAISEAGGDQPQHF. The CDR3 bases are TGTGCCATCAGTGAGGCAGGGGGCGATCAGCCCCAGCATTTT.